This TCR beta chain was documented in a study of blood T cells in healthy people across ages. General study findings and limits: Higher diversity and more naive CD4+ cells were features of long-lived donors, compared to aged donors.

The CDR3 has 15 amino acids. Looked up from germline, CDR1 is PRHDT and CDR2 is FYEKMQ (reference sequence). Germline trimming cut 3 bases from V and 6 bases from J; bases unmatched to any gene: 9. A second PCR, run for about 7 to 11 cycles, used a sample-barcoded 5' primer plus a J-beta primer mix. Each CDR3 protein gets one entry after TCRdb re-called the 5' RACE reads with MiXCR. The repertoire consists of roughly 1,800,000 distinct CDR3 sequences, with roughly 52% occurring once and the leading ten covering approximately 2%. They isolated at least 6.5 million PBMCs from each sample. A remark on this clonotype: The antigen is undetermined.

The sample consisted of blood. This clonotype was obtained from a woman between 40 and 50 years old in good health. The chain joins TRBV13 to TRBJ2-7; 9 nucleotides align to TRBD1. The CDR3 DNA sequence: TGTGCCAGCAGCTTGACCGGGACAGGGTTTTCCGAGCAGTACTTC. It specifies CASSLTGTGFSEQYF.